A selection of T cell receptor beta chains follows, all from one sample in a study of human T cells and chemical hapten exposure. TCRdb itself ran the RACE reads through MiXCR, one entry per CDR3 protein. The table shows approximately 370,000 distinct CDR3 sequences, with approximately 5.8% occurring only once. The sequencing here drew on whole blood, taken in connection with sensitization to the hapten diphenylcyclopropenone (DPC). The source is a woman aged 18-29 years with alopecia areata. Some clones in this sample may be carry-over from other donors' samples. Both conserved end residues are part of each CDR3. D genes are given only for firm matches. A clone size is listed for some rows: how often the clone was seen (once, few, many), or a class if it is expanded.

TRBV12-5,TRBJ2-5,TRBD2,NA,TGTGCTAGTGCGAACGGGGGGGCCTGGGAGACCCAGTACTTC,CASANGGAWETQYF
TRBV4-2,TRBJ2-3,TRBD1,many,TGTGCCAGCAGCCATGACGGGACAGGGACTTTCAGTTTCACAGATACGCAGTATTTT,CASSHDGTGTFSFTDTQYF
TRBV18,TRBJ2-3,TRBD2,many,TGTGCCAGCTCACCAGCGGGGGCAGATACGCAGTATTTT,CASSPAGADTQYF
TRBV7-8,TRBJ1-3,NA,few,TGTGCCAGCAGCTTTAGGAGGCTGACCTCTGGAAACACCATATATTTT,CASSFRRLTSGNTIYF
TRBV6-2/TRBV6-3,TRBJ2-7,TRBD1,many,TGTGCCAGCAGCGAGACAGGGGGAAGCTACGAGCAGTACTTC,CASSETGGSYEQYF
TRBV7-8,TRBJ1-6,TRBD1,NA,TGTGCCAGCAGCTCACTTAGACAACAGGGGAGTAGTTCACCCCTCCACTTT,CASSSLRQQGSSSPLHF
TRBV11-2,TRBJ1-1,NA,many,TGTGCCAGCAGCTGGGAAACTGGAACTGAAGCTTTCTTT,CASSWETGTEAFF
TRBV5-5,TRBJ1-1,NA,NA,TGTGCCAGCAGCCAATCAACCGGGACGCCCAGATTTGCTTTCTTT,CASSQSTGTPRFAFF
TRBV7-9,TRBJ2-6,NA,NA,TGTGCCAGCAGCGCGTTTACAGGGGCCAACGTCCTGACTTTC,CASSAFTGANVLTF
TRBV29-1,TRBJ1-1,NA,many,TGCAGCGTTGATCGAACGAACACTGAAGCTTTCTTT,CSVDRTNTEAFF
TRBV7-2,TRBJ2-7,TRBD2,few,TGTGCCAGCAGCCCCCAGCGGGGCTTCTACGAGCAGTACTTC,CASSPQRGFYEQYF
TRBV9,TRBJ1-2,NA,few,TGTGCCAGCAGCGAGGGATACAGGGAGTCAGTGTATGGCTACACCTTC,CASSEGYRESVYGYTF
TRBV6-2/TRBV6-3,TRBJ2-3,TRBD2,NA,TGTGCCAGCAGTTACTTGACTAGCGGGAGGGCTGATACGCAGTATTTT,CASSYLTSGRADTQYF
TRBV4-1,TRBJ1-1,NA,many,TGCGCCAGCAGCCAACCCTCCCCGGGGTCATGGACTGAAGCTTTCTTT,CASSQPSPGSWTEAFF
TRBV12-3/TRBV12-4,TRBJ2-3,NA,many,TGTGCCAGCAGCCATAATAGCGGCCCCGCGGATACGCAGTATTTT,CASSHNSGPADTQYF
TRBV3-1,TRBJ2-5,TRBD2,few,TGTGCCAGCAGCGGGGACAATAGCGGGGGAAAGACCCAGTACTTC,CASSGDNSGGKTQYF
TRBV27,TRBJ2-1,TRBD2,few,TGTGCCAGCAGTTTAGGCGGACTAGCGGGGGGTCGGGAGCAGTTCTTC,CASSLGGLAGGREQFF
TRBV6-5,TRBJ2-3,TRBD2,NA,TGTGCCAGCAGTTCCTTCGGGACTAGCGGGGGGGCCGATACGCAGTATTTT,CASSSFGTSGGADTQYF
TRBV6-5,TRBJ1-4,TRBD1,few,TGTGCCAGCAGTTACGCAGGGACAGGTCGTGAAAAACTGTTTTTT,CASSYAGTGREKLFF
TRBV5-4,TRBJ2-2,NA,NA,TGTGCCAGCAGCTTCCAGCCCGCCGGGGAGCTGTTTTTT,CASSFQPAGELFF
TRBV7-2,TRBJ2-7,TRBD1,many,TGTGCCAGCAGCTTAGTCGGCGACCGGGACAGGGCTCCCTACGAGCAGTACTTC,CASSLVGDRDRAPYEQYF
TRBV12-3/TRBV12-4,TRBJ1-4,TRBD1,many,TGTGCCAGCAGCTACCGACAGGGGGTGGGTGAAAAACTGTTTTTT,CASSYRQGVGEKLFF
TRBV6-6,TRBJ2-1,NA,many,TGTGCCAGCAGTCGACCCTCAGGGGTGTTAAATGAGCAGTTCTTC,CASSRPSGVLNEQFF
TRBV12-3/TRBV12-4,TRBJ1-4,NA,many,TGTGCCAGCAGTTTGAGACCGAAGGATGAAAAACTGTTTTTT,CASSLRPKDEKLFF
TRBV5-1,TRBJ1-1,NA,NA,TGCGCCAGCAGCCGTGGGACTAACACTGAAGCTTTCTTT,CASSRGTNTEAFF
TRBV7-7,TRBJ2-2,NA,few,TGTGCTAGCAGCTATAGCGTAACCGGGGAGCTGTTTTTT,CASSYSVTGELFF
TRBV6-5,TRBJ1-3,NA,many,TGTGCCAGCAGCCCCGGGGGCAGGCCTTCGGACACCATATATTTT,CASSPGGRPSDTIYF
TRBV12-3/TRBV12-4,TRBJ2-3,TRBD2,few,TGTGCCAGCAGCCCAAGTGGGACTAGCGGGGGCGTCGACCTGTTGAGCACAGATACGCAGTATTTT,CASSPSGTSGGVDLLSTDTQYF
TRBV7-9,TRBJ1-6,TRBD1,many,TGTGCCAGCAGCCTTACGAACGACGGACAGGGCTTCGATTCACCCCTCCACTTT,CASSLTNDGQGFDSPLHF
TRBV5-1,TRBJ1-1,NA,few,TGCGCCAGCAGCTCCTCTAAAATTCAAGGGACCACTGAAGCTTTCTTT,CASSSSKIQGTTEAFF
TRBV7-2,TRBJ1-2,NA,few,TGTGCCAGCAGCTTAATTACCGGGAGGCCCTATGGCTACACCTTC,CASSLITGRPYGYTF
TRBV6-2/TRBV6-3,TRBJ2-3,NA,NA,TGTGCCAGCAGTCCTTGGGACGCCACAGATACGCAGTATTTT,CASSPWDATDTQYF